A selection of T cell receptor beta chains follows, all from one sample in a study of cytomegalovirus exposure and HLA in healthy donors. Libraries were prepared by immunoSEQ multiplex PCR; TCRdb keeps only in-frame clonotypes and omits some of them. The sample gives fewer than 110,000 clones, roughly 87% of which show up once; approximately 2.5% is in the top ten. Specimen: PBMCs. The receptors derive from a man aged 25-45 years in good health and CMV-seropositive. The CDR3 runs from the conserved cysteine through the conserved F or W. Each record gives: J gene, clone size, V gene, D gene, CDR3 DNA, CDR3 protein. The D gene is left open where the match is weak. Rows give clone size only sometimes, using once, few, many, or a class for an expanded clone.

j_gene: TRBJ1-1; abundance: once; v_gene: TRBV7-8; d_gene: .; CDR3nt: TGTGCCAGCAGCTTAGCTTGGGGCTCGAACACTGAAGCTTTCTTT; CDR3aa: CASSLAWGSNTEAFF
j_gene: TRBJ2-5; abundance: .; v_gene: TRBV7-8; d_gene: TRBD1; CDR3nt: TGTGTCAGCAGCCCGGGACAGGCCGGCCAAGAGACCCAGTACTTC; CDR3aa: CVSSPGQAGQETQYF
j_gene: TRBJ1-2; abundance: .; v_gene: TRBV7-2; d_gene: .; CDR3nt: TGTGCCAGCAGCTCCCCACCCGGCTATGGCTACACCTTC; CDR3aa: CASSSPPGYGYTF
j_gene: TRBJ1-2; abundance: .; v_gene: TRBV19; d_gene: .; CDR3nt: TGTGCCAGTAGTGCGGGGACGGTAAGAGGTGGCTACACCTTC; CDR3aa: CASSAGTVRGGYTF
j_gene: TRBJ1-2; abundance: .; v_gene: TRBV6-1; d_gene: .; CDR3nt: TGTGCCAGCACCTCGAGTTATGGCTACACCTTC; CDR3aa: CASTSSYGYTF
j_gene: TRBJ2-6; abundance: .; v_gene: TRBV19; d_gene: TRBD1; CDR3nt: TGTGCCAGTAGTACAGGACAGGGGACCGGGGCCAACGTCCTGACTTTC; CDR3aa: CASSTGQGTGANVLTF
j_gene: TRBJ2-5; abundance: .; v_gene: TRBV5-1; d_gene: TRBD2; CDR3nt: TGCGCCAGCAGCTTGGGGTCTAGCGGGGGCCAAGAGACCCAGTACTTC; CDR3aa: CASSLGSSGGQETQYF
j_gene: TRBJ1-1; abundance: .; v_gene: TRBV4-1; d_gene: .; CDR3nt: TGCGCCAGCAGCCAATCGGGGTCTGAAGCTTTCTTT; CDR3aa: CASSQSGSEAFF
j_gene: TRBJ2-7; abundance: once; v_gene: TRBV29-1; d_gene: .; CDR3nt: TGCAGCGTTGAAGATCTCGGTCAGGGCCACGAGCAGTACTTC; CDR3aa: CSVEDLGQGHEQYF
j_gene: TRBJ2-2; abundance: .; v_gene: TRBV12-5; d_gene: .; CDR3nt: TGTGCTAGTGGTTTTGAGGGGGGGCCTAACACCGGGGAGCTGTTTTTT; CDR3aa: CASGFEGGPNTGELFF
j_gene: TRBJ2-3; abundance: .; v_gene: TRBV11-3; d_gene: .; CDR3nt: TGTGCCAGCAGCTTAGAATCCCCCGGCACAGATACGCAGTATTTT; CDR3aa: CASSLESPGTDTQYF
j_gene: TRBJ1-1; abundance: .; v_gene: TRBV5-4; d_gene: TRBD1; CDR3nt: TGTGCCAGCAGCTCCGGACAGGATCGAATGAACACTGAAGCTTTCTTT; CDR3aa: CASSSGQDRMNTEAFF
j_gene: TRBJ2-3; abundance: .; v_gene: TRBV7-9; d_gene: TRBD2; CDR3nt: TGTTCCAGCAGCTTACCATGGACTAGCGGGGCGGTCATCACAGATACGCAGTATTTT; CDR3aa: CSSSLPWTSGAVITDTQYF
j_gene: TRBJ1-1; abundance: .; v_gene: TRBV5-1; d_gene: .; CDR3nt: TGCGCCAGCAGCACGGGATCTGAGAACGCTGAAGCTTTCTTT; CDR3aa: CASSTGSENAEAFF
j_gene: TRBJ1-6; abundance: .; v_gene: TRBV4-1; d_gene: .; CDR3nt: TGCGCCAGCAGCCAAGATAAAACAGGGTCACCCCTCCACTTT; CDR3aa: CASSQDKTGSPLHF
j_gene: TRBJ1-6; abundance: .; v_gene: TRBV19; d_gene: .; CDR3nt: TGTGCCAGTAGGCGGGGACCGAATTCACCCCTCCACTTT; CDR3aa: CASRRGPNSPLHF
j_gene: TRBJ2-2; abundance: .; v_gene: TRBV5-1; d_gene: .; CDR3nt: TGCGCCAGCAGTTGGGGAGGCACCGGGGAGCTGTTTTTT; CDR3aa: CASSWGGTGELFF
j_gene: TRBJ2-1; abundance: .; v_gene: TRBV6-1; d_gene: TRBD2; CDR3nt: TGTGCCAGCAGCAGACTAGCGGGGGGCTACAATGAGCAGTTCTTC; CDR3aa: CASSRLAGGYNEQFF
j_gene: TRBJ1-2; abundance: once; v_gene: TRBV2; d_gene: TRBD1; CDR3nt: TGTGCCAGCAGGGGACAGGGAGGTTCCTATGGCTACACCTTC; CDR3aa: CASRGQGGSYGYTF
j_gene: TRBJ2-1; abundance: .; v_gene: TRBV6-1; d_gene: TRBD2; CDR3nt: TGTGCCAGCAGTGGGTCCGGGACTAGCGGGGGCAATGAGCAGTTCTTC; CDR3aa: CASSGSGTSGGNEQFF
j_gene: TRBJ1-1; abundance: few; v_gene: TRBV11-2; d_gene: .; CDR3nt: TGTGCCAGCAGCTATTCGATGGCGAACACTGAAGCTTTCTTT; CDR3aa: CASSYSMANTEAFF
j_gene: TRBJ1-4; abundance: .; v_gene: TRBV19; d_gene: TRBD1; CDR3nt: TGTGCCAGTTCACAGACAGGGATTAATGAAAAACTGTTTTTT; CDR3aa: CASSQTGINEKLFF
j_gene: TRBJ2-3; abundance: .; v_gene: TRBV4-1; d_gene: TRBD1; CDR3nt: TGCGCCAGCAGCAGGGGAACAGGGGCATCAGATACGCAGTATTTT; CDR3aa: CASSRGTGASDTQYF
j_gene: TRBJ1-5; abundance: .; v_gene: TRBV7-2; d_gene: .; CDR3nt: TGTGCCAGCAGCTTAGAGGGGTTGGGTAATCAGCCCCAGCATTTT; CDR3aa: CASSLEGLGNQPQHF
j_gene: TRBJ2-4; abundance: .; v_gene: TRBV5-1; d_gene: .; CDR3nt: TGCGCCAGCAGCTACACGTCCGGGACCGCGGACAGTCAGTACTTC; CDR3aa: CASSYTSGTADSQYF
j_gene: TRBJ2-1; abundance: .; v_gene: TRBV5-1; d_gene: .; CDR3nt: TGCGCCAGCACCTTATCGGGGGGCGAACAGGAAGAGCAGTTCTTC; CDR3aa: CASTLSGGEQEEQFF
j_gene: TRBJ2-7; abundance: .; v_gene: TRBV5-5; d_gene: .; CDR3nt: TGTGCCAGCACCGTACGAAGCAACTCCTACGAGCAGTACTTC; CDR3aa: CASTVRSNSYEQYF
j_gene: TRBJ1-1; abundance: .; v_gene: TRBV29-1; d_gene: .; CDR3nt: TGCAGCGCGACACGGCAGCCTGAAGCTTTCTTT; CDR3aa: CSATRQPEAFF
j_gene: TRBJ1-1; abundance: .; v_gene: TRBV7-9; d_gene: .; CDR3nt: TGTTCCAGCAGCCGAAACGGGTTCGGAGCAAGGACTGAAGCTTTCTTT; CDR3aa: CSSSRNGFGARTEAFF
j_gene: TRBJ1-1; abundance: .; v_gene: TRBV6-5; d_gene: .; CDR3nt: TGTGCCAGCAGTTACAGAGAGCCGGGGAAGTGGACTGAAGCTTTCTTT; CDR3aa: CASSYREPGKWTEAFF
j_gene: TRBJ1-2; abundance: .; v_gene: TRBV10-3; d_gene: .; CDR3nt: TGTGCCATCACTGACCGGGCCGGGGTCGGGGGCTACACCTTC; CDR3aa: CAITDRAGVGGYTF
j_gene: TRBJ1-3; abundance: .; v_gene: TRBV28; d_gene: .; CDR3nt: TGTGCCAGCAGTTTACTCTGGCAGGGGGGAAACACCATATATTTT; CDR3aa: CASSLLWQGGNTIYF
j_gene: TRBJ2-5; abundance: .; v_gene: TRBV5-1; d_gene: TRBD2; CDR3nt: TGCGCCAGCAGCTTGGCGGGGGGGAAACAAGAGACCCAGTACTTC; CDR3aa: CASSLAGGKQETQYF
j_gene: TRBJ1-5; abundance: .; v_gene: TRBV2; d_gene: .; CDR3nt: TGTGCCAGCAGTGAACAGGGCCAAGATCAGCCCCAGCATTTT; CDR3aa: CASSEQGQDQPQHF
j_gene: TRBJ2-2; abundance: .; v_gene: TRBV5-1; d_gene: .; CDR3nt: TGCGCCAGCAGCCGAGACAGTCCGAACACCGGGGAGCTGTTTTTT; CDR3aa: CASSRDSPNTGELFF
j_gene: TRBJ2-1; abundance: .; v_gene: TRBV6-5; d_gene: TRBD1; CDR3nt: TGTGCCAGCAGTTCCCTCGGGACAGATATCAATGAGCAGTTCTTC; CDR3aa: CASSSLGTDINEQFF
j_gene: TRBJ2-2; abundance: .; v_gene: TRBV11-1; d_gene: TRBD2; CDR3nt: TGTGCCAGCAGCTTACCCCGGGGGGGTGGCGTGGAGCTGTTTTTT; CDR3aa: CASSLPRGGGVELFF
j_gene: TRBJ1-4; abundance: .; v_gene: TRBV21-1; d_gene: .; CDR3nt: TGTGCCAGCAGCAAAGTTATACAGGATATAGGTGAAAAACTGTTTTTT; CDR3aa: CASSKVIQDIGEKLFF
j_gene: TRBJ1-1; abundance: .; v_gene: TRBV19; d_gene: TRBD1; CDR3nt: TGTGCCAGCACGACGGGCAGGGGGCTCTGGACTGAAGCTTTCTTT; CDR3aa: CASTTGRGLWTEAFF
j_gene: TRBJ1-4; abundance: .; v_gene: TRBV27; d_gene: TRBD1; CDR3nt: TGTGCCAGCAGTTCGTGGGGACAGGGTACTAATGAAAAACTGTTTTTT; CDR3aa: CASSSWGQGTNEKLFF
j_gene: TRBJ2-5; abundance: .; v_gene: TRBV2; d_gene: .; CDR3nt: TGTGCCAGCAGTTTAGCACAAGAGACCCAGTACTTC; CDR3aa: CASSLAQETQYF
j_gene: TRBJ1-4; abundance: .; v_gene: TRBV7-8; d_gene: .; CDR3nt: TGTGCCAGCAGGCTTCGTGGGGGAGGGAATGAAAAACTGTTTTTT; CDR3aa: CASRLRGGGNEKLFF
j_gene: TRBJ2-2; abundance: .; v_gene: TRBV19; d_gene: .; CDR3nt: TGTGCCAGTAGTCCGGACTCGAACACCGGGGAGCTGTTTTTT; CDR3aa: CASSPDSNTGELFF
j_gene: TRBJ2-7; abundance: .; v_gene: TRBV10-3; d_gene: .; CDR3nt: TGTGCCATCAGTGAGTCGACTGGATCCGAGCAGTACTTC; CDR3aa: CAISESTGSEQYF
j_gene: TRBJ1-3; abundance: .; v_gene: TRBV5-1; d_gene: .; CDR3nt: TGCGCCAGCAGCAGCGAACAGGGTTCATACTCTGGAAACACCATATATTTT; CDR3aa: CASSSEQGSYSGNTIYF
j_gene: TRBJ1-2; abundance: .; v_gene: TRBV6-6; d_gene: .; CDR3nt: TGTGCCAGCACTACAGGGAGACGCTACACCTTC; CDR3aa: CASTTGRRYTF
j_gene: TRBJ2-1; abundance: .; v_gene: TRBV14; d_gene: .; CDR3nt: TGTGCCAGCAGCCAACTCGTTCCTCGACCCCAGGATGAGCAGTTCTTC; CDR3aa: CASSQLVPRPQDEQFF
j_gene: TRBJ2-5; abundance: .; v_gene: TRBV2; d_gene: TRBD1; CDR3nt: TGTGCCAGCAGTGACCCAGACAGGGCCGAGGAGACCCAGTACTTC; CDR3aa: CASSDPDRAEETQYF
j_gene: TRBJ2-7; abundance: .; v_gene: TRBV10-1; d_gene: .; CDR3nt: TGCGCCAGCAGTGACCCACTTAGCTCCTACGAGCAGTACTTC; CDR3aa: CASSDPLSSYEQYF
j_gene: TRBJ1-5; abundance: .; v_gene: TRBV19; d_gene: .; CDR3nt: TGTGCCAGTAGTATACTGGGGGGTGGCAATCAGCCCCAGCATTTT; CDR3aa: CASSILGGGNQPQHF
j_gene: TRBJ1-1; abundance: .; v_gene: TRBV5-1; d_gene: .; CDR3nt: TGTTCCAGCAGCAGGCGGCATACGAACACTGAAGCTTTCTTT; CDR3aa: CSSSRRHTNTEAFF
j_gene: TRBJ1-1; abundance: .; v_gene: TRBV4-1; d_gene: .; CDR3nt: TGCGCCAGCAGCACCCTACCGGGAGGGGATTACAAGAACACTGAAGCTTTCTTT; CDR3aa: CASSTLPGGDYKNTEAFF
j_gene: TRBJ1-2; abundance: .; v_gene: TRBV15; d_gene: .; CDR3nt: TGTGCCACCAGCAGAGATAGGGGGAAGTACTATGGCTACACCTTC; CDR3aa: CATSRDRGKYYGYTF